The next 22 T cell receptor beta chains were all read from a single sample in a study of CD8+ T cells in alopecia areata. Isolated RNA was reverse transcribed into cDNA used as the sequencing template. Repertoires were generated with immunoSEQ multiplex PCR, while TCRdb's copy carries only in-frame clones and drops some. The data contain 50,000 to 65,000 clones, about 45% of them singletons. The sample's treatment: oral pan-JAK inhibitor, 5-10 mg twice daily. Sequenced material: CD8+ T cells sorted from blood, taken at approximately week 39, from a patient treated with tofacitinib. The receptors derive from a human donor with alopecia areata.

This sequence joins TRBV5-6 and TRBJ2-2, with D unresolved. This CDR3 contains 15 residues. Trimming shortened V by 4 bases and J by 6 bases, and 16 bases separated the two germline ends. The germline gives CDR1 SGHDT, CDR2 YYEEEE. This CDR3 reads CASSGPESPSGELFF. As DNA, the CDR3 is TGTGCCAGCAGCGGACCCGAGAGTCCTTCCGGGGAGCTGTTTTTT.

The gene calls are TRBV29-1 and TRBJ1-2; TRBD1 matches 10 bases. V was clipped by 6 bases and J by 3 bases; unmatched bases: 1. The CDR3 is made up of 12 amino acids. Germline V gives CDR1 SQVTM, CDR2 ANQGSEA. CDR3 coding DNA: TGCAGCGTCGACAGGGGGCACTATGGCTACACCTTC. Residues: CSVDRGHYGYTF. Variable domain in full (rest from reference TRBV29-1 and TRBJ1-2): SAVISQKPSRDICQRGTSLTIQCQVDSQVTMMFWYRQQPGQSLTLIATANQGSEATYESGFVIDKFPISRPNLTFSTLTVSNMSPEDSSIYLCSVDRGHYGYTFGSGTRLTVV.

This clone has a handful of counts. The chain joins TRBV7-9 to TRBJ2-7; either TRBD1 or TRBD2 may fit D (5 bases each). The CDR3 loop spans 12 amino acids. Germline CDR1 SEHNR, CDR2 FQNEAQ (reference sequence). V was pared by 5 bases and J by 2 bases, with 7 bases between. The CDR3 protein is CASSRGPYEQYF. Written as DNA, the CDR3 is TGTGCCAGCAGCCGGGGCCCCTACGAGCAGTACTTC.

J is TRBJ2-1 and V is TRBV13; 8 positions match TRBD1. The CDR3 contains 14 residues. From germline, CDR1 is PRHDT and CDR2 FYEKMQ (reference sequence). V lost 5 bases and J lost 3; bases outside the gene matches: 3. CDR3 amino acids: CASSLGQGYNEQFF. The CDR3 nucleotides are TGTGCCAGCAGCCTTGGACAGGGCTACAATGAGCAGTTCTTC.

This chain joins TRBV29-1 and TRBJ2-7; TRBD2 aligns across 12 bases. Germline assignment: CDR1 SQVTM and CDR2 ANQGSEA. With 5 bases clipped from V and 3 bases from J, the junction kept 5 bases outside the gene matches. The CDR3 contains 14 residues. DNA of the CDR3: TGCAGCGTTTCTCTAGCGGGAGGGTTCTACGAGCAGTACTTC. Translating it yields CSVSLAGGFYEQYF.

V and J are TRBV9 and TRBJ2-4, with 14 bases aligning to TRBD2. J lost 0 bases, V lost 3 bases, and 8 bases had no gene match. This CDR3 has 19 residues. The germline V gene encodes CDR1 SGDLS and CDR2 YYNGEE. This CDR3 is CASSGETSGRAAAKNIQYF. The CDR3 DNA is TGTGCCAGCAGCGGGGAGACTAGCGGGAGGGCCGCAGCCAAAAACATTCAGTACTTC.

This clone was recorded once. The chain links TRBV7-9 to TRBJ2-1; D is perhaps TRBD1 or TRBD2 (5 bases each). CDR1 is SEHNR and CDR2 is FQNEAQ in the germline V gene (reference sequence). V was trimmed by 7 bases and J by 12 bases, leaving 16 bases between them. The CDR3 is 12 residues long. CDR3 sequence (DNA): TGTGCCAGCATGCACTATCCGGGACCGCAGTTCTTC. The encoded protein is CASMHYPGPQFF.

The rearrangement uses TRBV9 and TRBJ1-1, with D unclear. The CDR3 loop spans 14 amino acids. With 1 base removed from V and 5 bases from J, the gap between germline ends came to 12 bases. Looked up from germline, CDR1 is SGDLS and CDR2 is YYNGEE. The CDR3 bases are TGTGCCAGCAGCGTAAGTAGCTTTCGGACTGAAGCTTTCTTT. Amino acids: CASSVSSFRTEAFF.

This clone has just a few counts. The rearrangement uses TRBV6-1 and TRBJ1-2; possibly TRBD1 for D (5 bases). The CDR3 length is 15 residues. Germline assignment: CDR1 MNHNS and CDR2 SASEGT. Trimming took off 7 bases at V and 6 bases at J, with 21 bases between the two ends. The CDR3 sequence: CASIVFQGIQDGYTF. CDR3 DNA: TGTGCCAGCATTGTATTCCAGGGAATCCAGGATGGCTACACCTTC.

Written as DNA, the CDR3 is TGTGCCAGCAGTTTACGAACAGTTGAAGAGACCCAGTACTTC. Translation: CASSLRTVEETQYF. This chain joins TRBV6-6 and TRBJ2-5; no definite D call. V lost 4 bases, J lost 3 bases, and 12 bases lay in between. Germline V CDR1 and CDR2: MNHNY, SVGAGI (reference sequence). There are 14 residues in the CDR3.

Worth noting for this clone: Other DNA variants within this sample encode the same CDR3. The CDR3 region has the DNA TGCGCCAGCAGCCAGGGACGTAGCAATCAGCCCCAGCATTTT. This encodes CASSQGRSNQPQHF. The chain links TRBV4-1 to TRBJ1-5; D perhaps matches TRBD1 (5 bases). Germline V gene lookup returns CDR1 MGHRA and CDR2 YSYEKL. This CDR3 is built from 14 residues. V was shortened by 3 bases and J by 0 bases, with 6 bases between the two germline ends.

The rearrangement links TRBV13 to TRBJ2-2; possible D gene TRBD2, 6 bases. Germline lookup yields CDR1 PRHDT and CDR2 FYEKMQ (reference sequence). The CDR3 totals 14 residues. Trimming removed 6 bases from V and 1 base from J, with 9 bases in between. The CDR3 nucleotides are TGTGCCAGCAGGGCGGGGATGAACACCGGGGAGCTGTTTTTT. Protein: CASRAGMNTGELFF.

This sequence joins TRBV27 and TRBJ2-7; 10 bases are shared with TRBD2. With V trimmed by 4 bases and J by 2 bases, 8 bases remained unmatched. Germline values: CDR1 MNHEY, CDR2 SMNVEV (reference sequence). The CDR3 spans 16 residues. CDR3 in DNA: TGTGCCAGCAGTTCCGGACTAGCGGATTTTCCCTACGAGCAGTACTTC. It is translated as CASSSGLADFPYEQYF.

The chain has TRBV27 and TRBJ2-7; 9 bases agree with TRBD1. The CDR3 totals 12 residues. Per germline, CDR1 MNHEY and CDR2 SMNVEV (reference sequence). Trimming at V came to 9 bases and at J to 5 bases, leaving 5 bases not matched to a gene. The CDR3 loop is CASVDRGNEQYF. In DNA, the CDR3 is TGTGCCAGTGTGGACAGGGGTAACGAGCAGTACTTC.

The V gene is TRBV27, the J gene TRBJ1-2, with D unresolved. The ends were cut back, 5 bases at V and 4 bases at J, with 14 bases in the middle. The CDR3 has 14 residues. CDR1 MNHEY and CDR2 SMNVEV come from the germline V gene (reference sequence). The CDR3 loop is CASSPRTTLYGYTF. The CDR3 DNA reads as TGTGCCAGCAGTCCTCGGACGACCCTCTATGGCTACACCTTC.

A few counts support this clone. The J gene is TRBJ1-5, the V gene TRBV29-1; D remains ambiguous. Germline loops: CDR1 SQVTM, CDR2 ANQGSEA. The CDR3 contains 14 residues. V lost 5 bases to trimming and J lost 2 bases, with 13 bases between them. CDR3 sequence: CSVSDAVGNQPQHF. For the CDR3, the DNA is TGCAGCGTTTCCGACGCCGTAGGCAATCAGCCCCAGCATTTT.

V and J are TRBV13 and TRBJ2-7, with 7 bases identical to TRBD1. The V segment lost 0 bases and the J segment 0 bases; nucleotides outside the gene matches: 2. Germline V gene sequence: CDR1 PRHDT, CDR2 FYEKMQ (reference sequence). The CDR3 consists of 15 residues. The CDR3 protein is CASSLGGQSSYEQYF. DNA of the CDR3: TGTGCCAGCAGCTTAGGGGGACAGAGCTCCTACGAGCAGTACTTC.

The CDR3 DNA is TGTGCCAGCGGAACGACGGCGAACACTGAAGCTTTCTTT. This gives the protein CASGTTANTEAFF. V gene TRBV2 combines with J gene TRBJ1-1; D uncertain. The germline gives CDR1 SNHLY, CDR2 FYNNEI. This CDR3 spans 13 amino acids. V was cut by 8 bases and J by 1 base, with 11 bases left in between.

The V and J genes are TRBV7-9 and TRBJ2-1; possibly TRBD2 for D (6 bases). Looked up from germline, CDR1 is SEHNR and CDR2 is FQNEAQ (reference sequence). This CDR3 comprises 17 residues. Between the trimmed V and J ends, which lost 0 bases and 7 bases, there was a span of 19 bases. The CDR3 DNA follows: TGTGCCAGCAGCTTAGCGGAGATAGCGGCTACTTTTAATGAGCAGTTCTTC. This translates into CASSLAEIAATFNEQFF.

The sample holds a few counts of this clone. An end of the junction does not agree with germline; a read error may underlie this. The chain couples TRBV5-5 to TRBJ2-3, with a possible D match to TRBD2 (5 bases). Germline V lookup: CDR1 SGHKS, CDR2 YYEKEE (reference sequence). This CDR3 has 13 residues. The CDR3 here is CASSQDSSGTQYF. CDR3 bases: TGCGCCAGCAGCCAAGATAGTTCGGGAACGCAGTATTTT.

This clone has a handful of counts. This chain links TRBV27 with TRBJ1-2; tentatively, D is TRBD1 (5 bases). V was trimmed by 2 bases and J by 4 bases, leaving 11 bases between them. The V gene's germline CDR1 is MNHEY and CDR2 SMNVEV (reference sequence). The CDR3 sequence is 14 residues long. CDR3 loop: CASSLRQYGYGYTF. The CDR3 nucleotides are TGTGCCAGCAGTTTACGACAGTACGGCTATGGCTACACCTTC.

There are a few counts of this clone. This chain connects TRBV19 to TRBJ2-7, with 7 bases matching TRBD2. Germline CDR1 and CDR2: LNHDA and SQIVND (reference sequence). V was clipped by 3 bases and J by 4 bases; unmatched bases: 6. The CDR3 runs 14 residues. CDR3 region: CASSIGSGTYEQYF. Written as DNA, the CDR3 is TGTGCCAGTAGTATCGGGAGCGGGACGTACGAGCAGTACTTC.